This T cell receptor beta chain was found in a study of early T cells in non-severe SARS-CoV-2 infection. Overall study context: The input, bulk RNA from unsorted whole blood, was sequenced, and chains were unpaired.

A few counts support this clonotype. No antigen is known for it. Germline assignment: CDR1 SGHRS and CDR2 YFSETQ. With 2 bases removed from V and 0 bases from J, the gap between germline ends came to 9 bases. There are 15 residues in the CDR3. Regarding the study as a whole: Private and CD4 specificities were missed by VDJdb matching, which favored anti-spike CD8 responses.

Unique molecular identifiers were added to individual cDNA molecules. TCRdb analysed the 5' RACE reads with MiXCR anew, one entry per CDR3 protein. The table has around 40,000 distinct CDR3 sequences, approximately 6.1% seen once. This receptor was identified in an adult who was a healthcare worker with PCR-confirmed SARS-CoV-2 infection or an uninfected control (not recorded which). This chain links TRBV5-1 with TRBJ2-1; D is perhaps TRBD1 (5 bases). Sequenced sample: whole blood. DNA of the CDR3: TGCGCCAGCAGCTTCAGGGCTCTCTCCTACAATGAGCAGTTCTTC. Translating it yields CASSFRALSYNEQFF.